This is a list of T cell receptor beta chains from one sample in a study of cytomegalovirus exposure and HLA in healthy donors. The assay was immunoSEQ multiplex PCR, and TCRdb's table has in-frame clones only and misses some. The repertoire consists of about 200,000 clones, with roughly 80% occurring once and the leading ten covering 0.2% to 0.25%. Material for sequencing was PBMCs. The receptors come from a girl aged 2 to 10 in good health and CMV-seronegative. The CDR3 runs from the conserved cysteine through the conserved F or W. Each record gives: V gene, clone size, J gene, D gene, CDR3 protein, CDR3 DNA. The D gene is left open where the match is weak. Clone size is given for some rows only: seen once, a few or many times, or a class if the clone is expanded.

v_gene: TRBV5-1
abundance: .
j_gene: TRBJ2-7
d_gene: TRBD1
CDR3aa: CASSRFGQAYEQYF
CDR3nt: TGCGCCAGCAGCAGATTTGGACAGGCCTACGAGCAGTACTTC

v_gene: TRBV7-9
abundance: .
j_gene: TRBJ1-3
d_gene: .
CDR3aa: CASSPPAGIGNTIYF
CDR3nt: TGTGCCAGCAGCCCACCCGCGGGCATCGGAAACACCATATATTTT

v_gene: TRBV27
abundance: .
j_gene: TRBJ1-5
d_gene: .
CDR3aa: CASRTGDSNQPQHF
CDR3nt: TGTGCCAGCAGGACCGGGGATAGCAATCAGCCCCAGCATTTT

v_gene: TRBV5-1
abundance: .
j_gene: TRBJ2-3
d_gene: .
CDR3aa: CASSYEPGRGDTQYF
CDR3nt: TGCGCCAGCAGCTATGAACCCGGGCGCGGGGATACGCAGTATTTT

v_gene: TRBV7-9
abundance: few
j_gene: TRBJ2-5
d_gene: .
CDR3aa: CASSDPVGLPETQYF
CDR3nt: TGTGCCAGCAGCGACCCGGTAGGACTGCCAGAGACCCAGTACTTC

v_gene: TRBV27
abundance: .
j_gene: TRBJ2-7
d_gene: TRBD1
CDR3aa: CASRPLGTDHVEQYF
CDR3nt: TGTGCCAGCAGGCCTTTGGGGACAGATCATGTCGAGCAGTACTTC

v_gene: TRBV6-5
abundance: .
j_gene: TRBJ2-7
d_gene: .
CDR3aa: CASSYSYGYEQYF
CDR3nt: TGTGCCAGCAGTTACTCGTACGGCTACGAGCAGTACTTC

v_gene: TRBV2
abundance: .
j_gene: TRBJ2-3
d_gene: .
CDR3aa: CASSVGLARFYTQYF
CDR3nt: TGTGCCAGCAGTGTCGGCCTAGCGAGATTTTATACGCAGTATTTT

v_gene: TRBV5-3
abundance: .
j_gene: TRBJ2-6
d_gene: TRBD1
CDR3aa: CARSLERTGPSGANVLTF
CDR3nt: TGTGCCAGAAGCTTGGAACGGACAGGCCCCTCTGGGGCCAACGTCCTGACTTTC

v_gene: TRBV5-6
abundance: once
j_gene: TRBJ2-5
d_gene: TRBD1
CDR3aa: CASSLAQGPQETQYF
CDR3nt: TGTGCCAGCAGCTTGGCACAGGGGCCCCAAGAGACCCAGTACTTC

v_gene: TRBV15
abundance: once
j_gene: TRBJ1-4
d_gene: .
CDR3aa: CATSREQGKSNEKLFF
CDR3nt: TGTGCCACCAGCAGAGAGCAGGGGAAGTCGAATGAAAAACTGTTTTTT

v_gene: TRBV20-1
abundance: .
j_gene: TRBJ2-7
d_gene: .
CDR3aa: CSASGSGEQYF
CDR3nt: TGCAGTGCTAGCGGGAGTGGCGAGCAGTACTTC

v_gene: TRBV7-6
abundance: once
j_gene: TRBJ2-7
d_gene: .
CDR3aa: CASSFERNSYEQYF
CDR3nt: TGTGCCAGCAGCTTTGAGCGGAACTCCTACGAGCAGTACTTC

v_gene: TRBV25-1
abundance: .
j_gene: TRBJ1-4
d_gene: .
CDR3aa: CASSETGMAQKLFF
CDR3nt: TGTGCCAGCAGTGAAACAGGGATGGCGCAAAAACTGTTTTTT

v_gene: TRBV5-4
abundance: .
j_gene: TRBJ2-7
d_gene: TRBD2
CDR3aa: CASSLGAGAYEQYF
CDR3nt: TGTGCCAGCAGCTTGGGGGCGGGGGCCTACGAGCAGTACTTC

v_gene: TRBV6-6
abundance: .
j_gene: TRBJ2-3
d_gene: TRBD2
CDR3aa: CASRLGLAGTDTQYF
CDR3nt: TGTGCCAGCAGACTGGGACTAGCGGGCACAGATACGCAGTATTTT

v_gene: TRBV18
abundance: .
j_gene: TRBJ1-3
d_gene: TRBD1
CDR3aa: CASSPVKGTATNTIYF
CDR3nt: TGTGCCAGCTCACCGGTGAAGGGGACAGCGACAAACACCATATATTTT

v_gene: TRBV6-5
abundance: .
j_gene: TRBJ2-1
d_gene: TRBD2
CDR3aa: CASSYAGLPEQFF
CDR3nt: TGTGCCAGCAGTTACGCGGGACTACCAGAGCAGTTCTTC

v_gene: TRBV2
abundance: .
j_gene: TRBJ2-7
d_gene: TRBD1
CDR3aa: CASSADRGYEQYF
CDR3nt: TGTGCCAGCAGCGCCGACAGGGGCTACGAGCAGTACTTC

v_gene: TRBV10-2
abundance: .
j_gene: TRBJ1-2
d_gene: TRBD1
CDR3aa: CASSYSAGGGYGYTF
CDR3nt: TGCGCCAGCAGTTATTCGGCAGGGGGCGGCTATGGCTACACCTTC

v_gene: TRBV28
abundance: once
j_gene: TRBJ1-1
d_gene: .
CDR3aa: CASSPPIRGTEAFF
CDR3nt: TGTGCCAGCAGCCCCCCGATAAGAGGCACTGAAGCTTTCTTT

v_gene: TRBV4-2
abundance: .
j_gene: TRBJ1-5
d_gene: .
CDR3aa: CASSQEPDQPQHF
CDR3nt: TGTGCCAGCAGCCAAGAGCCAGATCAGCCCCAGCATTTT

v_gene: TRBV5-5
abundance: .
j_gene: TRBJ2-1
d_gene: .
CDR3aa: CASSLWSGNEQFF
CDR3nt: TGTGCCAGCAGCTTGTGGAGCGGCAATGAGCAGTTCTTC

v_gene: TRBV10-1
abundance: .
j_gene: TRBJ2-7
d_gene: .
CDR3aa: CASSEGQGNDEQYF
CDR3nt: TGCGCCAGCAGTGAAGGCCAGGGAAACGACGAGCAGTACTTC

v_gene: TRBV27
abundance: .
j_gene: TRBJ2-1
d_gene: TRBD1
CDR3aa: CASSLAGQGIEQFF
CDR3nt: TGTGCCAGCAGTTTAGCGGGACAGGGGATTGAGCAGTTCTTC

v_gene: TRBV12-5
abundance: .
j_gene: TRBJ2-1
d_gene: TRBD2
CDR3aa: CASGLEERELDEQFF
CDR3nt: TGTGCTAGTGGTTTGGAAGAGCGGGAGCTGGATGAGCAGTTCTTC

v_gene: TRBV5-1
abundance: .
j_gene: TRBJ2-2
d_gene: .
CDR3aa: CASSFLVGASTGELFF
CDR3nt: TGCGCCAGCAGCTTTCTAGTGGGAGCGAGCACCGGGGAGCTGTTTTTT

v_gene: TRBV23-1
abundance: .
j_gene: TRBJ1-1
d_gene: .
CDR3aa: CASSQPAGGPGTEAFF
CDR3nt: TGCGCCAGCAGTCAACCTGCGGGAGGGCCGGGCACTGAAGCTTTCTTT